This T cell receptor (beta chain) was sequenced for a study of T cell repertoires in cytomegalovirus infection. Study-wide background: Indicated by public TCR beta signatures were CMV infection and matching HLA type.

Study-wide findings and caveats: The cumulative frequency of public TCR beta families identified carriers of CMV plus the relevant HLA. HLA-C-restricted CMV-specific TCR beta clonotypes were dominant in the ex vivo response.

The CDR3 is 14 amino acids. Trimming removed 1 base from V and 5 bases from J; junction bases left unmatched: 3. MiXCR was run by TCRdb on the reads, yielding one entry per CDR3 protein. The sample lists 76,000 or so distinct CDR3 sequences, about 3.8% occurring once. This clonotype was counted many times. Its specificity is not known. The sequencing input was PBMCs. This chain links TRBV23-1 with TRBJ2-5; 8 nucleotides align to TRBD1. TRBV23-1 carries the ORF label, with uncertain function. This receptor was identified in a human donor in good health (CMV status not recorded). Some clones in this sample may be carry-over from other donors' samples. CDR3 sequence: CASSQCRGLETQYF. CDR3 bases: TGCGCCAGCAGTCAATGCAGGGGGCTTGAGACCCAGTACTTC.